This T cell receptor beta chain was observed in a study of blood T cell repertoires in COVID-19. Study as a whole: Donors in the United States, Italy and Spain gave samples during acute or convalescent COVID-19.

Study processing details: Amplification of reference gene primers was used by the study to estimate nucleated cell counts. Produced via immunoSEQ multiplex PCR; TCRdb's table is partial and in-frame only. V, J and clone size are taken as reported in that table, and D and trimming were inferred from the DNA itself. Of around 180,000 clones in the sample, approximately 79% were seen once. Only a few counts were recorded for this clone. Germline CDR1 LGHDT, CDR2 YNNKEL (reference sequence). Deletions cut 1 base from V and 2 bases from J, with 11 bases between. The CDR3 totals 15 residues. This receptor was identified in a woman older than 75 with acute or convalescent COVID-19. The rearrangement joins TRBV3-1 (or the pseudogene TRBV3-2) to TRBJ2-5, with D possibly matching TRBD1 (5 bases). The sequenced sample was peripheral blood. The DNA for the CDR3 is TGTGCCAGCAGCCAAGTCCACAGGTCACAAGAGACCCAGTACTTC. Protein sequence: CASSQVHRSQETQYF.